Each of the 32 T cell receptor beta chains below was sequenced from the same sample in a study of shared clonotypes between healthy human individuals. Terminally differentiated effector memory CD45RA+ cells were excluded from the naive CD8 cells, which were CD45RO-negative and positively selected for CCR7. Assay: immunoSEQ multiplex PCR; the TCRdb copy retains only in-frame clones and omits some. This sample yields about 2,100,000 clones, of which approximately 94% are seen a single time; approximately 1.7% belongs to the top ten. What was sequenced was naive CD8+ T cells from PBMCs. These receptors were collected from a man between 18 and 29 years old in good health. Some clones in this sample may be carry-over from other donors' samples.

The chain couples TRBV5-1 to TRBJ1-1; 7 nucleotides match TRBD1. The CDR3 is 15 residues long. V shed 2 bases and J 4 bases; nucleotides not matched to a gene: 8. In germline, CDR1 is SGHRS, CDR2 YFSETQ. The CDR3: CASSFIDREGTEAFF. CDR3 bases: TGCGCCAGCAGCTTTATCGACAGGGAGGGCACTGAAGCTTTCTTT.

The J gene is TRBJ2-7, the V gene TRBV4-3; TRBD1 agrees at 8 bases. The V segment lost 6 bases and the J segment 0 bases; nucleotides outside the gene matches: 7. The CDR3 extends over 15 amino acids. Germline lookup yields CDR1 LGHNA and CDR2 YSLEER. The CDR3: CASSYGQGFSYEQYF. As DNA, the CDR3 is TGCGCCAGCAGTTACGGACAGGGTTTCTCCTACGAGCAGTACTTC.

The chain links TRBV9 to TRBJ2-1; D might be TRBD2 (5 bases). The CDR3 has 17 residues. The germline V gene has CDR1 SGDLS and CDR2 YYNGEE. V was clipped by 0 bases and J by 4 bases, with 17 bases between them. The CDR3, as DNA: TGTGCCAGCAGCGTAGCTGGGCTAGCCAAAGCTTACAATGAGCAGTTCTTC. Protein sequence: CASSVAGLAKAYNEQFF.

The chain recombines TRBV9 with TRBJ2-1; D unresolved. The CDR3 extends over 11 amino acids. Germline-derived CDR1 and CDR2 are SGDLS and YYNGEE. Trimming pared 4 bases from V and 5 bases from J, leaving 4 bases between. The chain's CDR3 is CASSTHNEQFF. The CDR3 DNA is TGTGCCAGCAGCACCCACAATGAGCAGTTCTTC.

This clone was detected once. The chain recombines TRBV6-1 with TRBJ2-7; D possibly corresponds to TRBD1 (5 bases). Germline-derived CDR1 and CDR2 are MNHNS and SASEGT. The CDR3 has 14 residues. Trimming cost V 3 bases and J 2 bases, with 11 bases left between them. In DNA form, the CDR3 reads TGTGCCAGCAGTGATCACGGCAGGGCCTACGAGCAGTACTTC. As protein: CASSDHGRAYEQYF.

The V gene is TRBV6-1, the J gene TRBJ2-6, with a possible D match to TRBD1 (6 bases). With 8 bases removed from V and 0 bases from J, the gap between germline ends came to 8 bases. CDR3 size: 14 residues. CDR1 MNHNS and CDR2 SASEGT come from the germline V gene. The CDR3 bases are TGTGCCAGCGGGGGCTTCTCTGGGGCCAACGTCCTGACTTTC. Protein product: CASGGFSGANVLTF.

A few counts support this clone. This chain links TRBV5-1 with TRBJ1-1, with a possible D match to TRBD1 (5 bases). There are 17 residues in the CDR3. Looked up from germline, CDR1 is SGHRS and CDR2 is YFSETQ. V lost 0 bases, J lost 1 base, and 16 bases lay in between. CDR3 region: CASSLVGRRPQNTEAFF. CDR3 coding DNA: TGCGCCAGCAGCTTGGTGGGACGGCGCCCTCAGAACACTGAAGCTTTCTTT. Full variable domain (rest looked up from reference TRBV5-1 and TRBJ1-1): KAGVTQTPRYLIKTRGQQVTLSCSPISGHRSVSWYQQTPGQGLQFLFEYFSETQRNKGNFPGRFSGRQFSNSRSEMNVSTLELGDSALYLCASSLVGRRPQNTEAFFGQGTRLTVV.

The chain recombines TRBV28 with TRBJ2-5; 7 positions match TRBD2. V trimming: 5 bases; J trimming: 2 bases; junction bases outside the gene matches: 8. The CDR3 is 15 residues long. Germline CDR1 reads MDHEN; CDR2 reads SYDVKM. The CDR3 DNA reads as TGTGCCAGCAGTCCCCATGCGGGACTACAAGAGACCCAGTACTTC. Encoded protein: CASSPHAGLQETQYF.

The chain combines TRBV5-1 with TRBJ2-1; the match to TRBD2 covers 7 bases. V dropped 7 bases and J dropped 5; count of bases not matched to a gene: 6. Germline CDR1 is SGHRS and CDR2 is YFSETQ. CDR3 length equals 13 residues. In DNA, the CDR3 is TGCGCCAGCGGGAGGGAACCAAACAATGAGCAGTTCTTC. Translating gives CASGREPNNEQFF.

The V gene is TRBV2, the J gene TRBJ2-7; the D call may be TRBD1 or TRBD2 (5 bases each). The V gene's germline CDR1 is SNHLY and CDR2 FYNNEI. V lost 10 bases and J 7 bases, leaving 20 bases between the germline ends. The CDR3 sequence is 13 residues long. The CDR3 DNA sequence: TGTGCCACCCAAGGAGGTTGGGGGTTTGAGCAGTACTTC. Amino acids: CATQGGWGFEQYF.

V and J are TRBV19 and TRBJ2-5; TRBD2 matches 7 bases. Germline assignment: CDR1 LNHDA and CDR2 SQIVND (reference sequence). This CDR3 has 18 amino acids. V lost 4 bases to trimming and J lost 0 bases; unmatched junction nucleotides: 14. The CDR3 region has the DNA TGTGCCAGTAGTAGTCTTTATACTAGTCTAGCGGACCAAGAGACCCAGTACTTC. Translated: CASSSLYTSLADQETQYF. The full variable domain, completed using reference TRBV19 and TRBJ2-5, is DGGITQSPKYLFRKEGQNVTLSCEQNLNHDAMYWYRQDPGQGLRLIYYSQIVNDFQKGDIAEGYSVSREKKESFPLTVTSAQKNPTAFYLCASSSLYTSLADQETQYFGPGTRLLVL.

The chain is built from TRBV6-5 and TRBJ1-5; D not resolved. V gave up 4 bases and J gave up 3 bases, with 13 bases separating them. This CDR3 is built from 15 residues. Germline CDR1 and CDR2: MNHEY and SVGAGI. CDR3 bases: TGTGCCAGCAGTTTTAGGTACGGGGTCAATCAGCCCCAGCATTTT. It specifies CASSFRYGVNQPQHF.

V and J are TRBV7-9 and TRBJ2-2; 12 bases map to TRBD2. After removal of 5 bases from V and 7 bases from J, the junction contained 8 bases not matched to a gene. The length of the CDR3 is 16 residues. The germline gives CDR1 SEHNR, CDR2 FQNEAQ (reference sequence). CDR3 DNA sequence: TGTGCCAGCAGCATCCCCCTAGCGGGAGGGATCGGGGAGCTGTTTTTT. Translation gives CASSIPLAGGIGELFF.

The chain couples TRBV27 to TRBJ2-1; 10 nucleotides line up with TRBD2. The CDR3 length is 16 residues. Germline values: CDR1 MNHEY, CDR2 SMNVEV (reference sequence). Losses at the gene ends were 2 bases for V and 8 bases for J; bases not matched to a gene: 9. This chain's CDR3 is CASSLPASGRLDEQFF. The CDR3 DNA reads as TGTGCCAGCAGTTTACCGGCTAGCGGGAGACTAGATGAGCAGTTCTTC.

This chain links TRBV7-9 with TRBJ1-2; no reliable D call. Trimming removed 5 bases at V and 5 bases at J, with 12 bases between. This CDR3 is built from 13 residues. Germline CDR1 is SEHNR and CDR2 is FQNEAQ (reference sequence). CDR3 bases: TGTGCCAGCAGCGGAGACTGGGATTATGGCTACACCTTC. It specifies CASSGDWDYGYTF.

Comments on this clone: The junction departs from germline at one end; a sequencing error may be responsible. Other DNA sequences in the same sample also yield this CDR3. The chain couples TRBV30 to TRBJ1-1, with no clear D. Germline V gene data show CDR1 as GTSNPN and CDR2 as SVGIG (reference sequence). The CDR3 runs to 13 residues. The CDR3 region is CAWSRRPNTEAFF. The CDR3 DNA is TGTGCCTGGAGTCGACGACCGAACACTGAAGCTTTTTTT.

With respect to this clone: Other nucleotide sequences in the sample specify the same CDR3. The chain is built from TRBV29-1 and TRBJ2-1; TRBD1 aligns across 7 bases. CDR3 length: 12 amino acids. CDR1 is SQVTM, CDR2 ANQGSEA, per germline. V was pared by 5 bases and J by 3 bases, with 1 base of the junction left unmatched. CDR3 region: CSVRTGYNEQFF. In DNA, the CDR3 is TGCAGCGTTCGGACAGGCTACAATGAGCAGTTCTTC.

The chain employs TRBV30 and TRBJ2-1, with D maybe TRBD1 (7 bases). The CDR3 runs 12 residues. Germline loops: CDR1 GTSNPN, CDR2 SVGIG (reference sequence). V was shortened by 2 bases and J by 10 bases, with 12 bases between the two germline ends. The CDR3 coding sequence is TGTGCCTGGAGTCACAGGGGAGGAGAGCAGTTCTTC. It specifies CAWSHRGGEQFF.

This clone has a handful of counts. The chain employs TRBV7-8 and TRBJ2-2, with D possibly TRBD1 on 6 matching bases. The CDR3 runs to 15 residues. The V gene's germline CDR1 is SGHVS and CDR2 FQNEAQ. Trimming cost V 7 bases and J 1 base, with 13 bases left between them. The CDR3 loop is CASNPKQGNTGELFF. The DNA for the CDR3 is TGTGCCAGCAACCCTAAACAGGGGAACACCGGGGAGCTGTTTTTT.

The chain employs TRBV11-2 and TRBJ1-4; D may be TRBD1 (5 bases). The CDR3 is 14 residues long. CDR1 SGHAT and CDR2 FQNNGV come from the germline V gene. V was clipped by 2 bases and J by 5 bases, with 9 bases between them. The CDR3 sequence: CASSLIRGNEKLFF. In DNA, the CDR3 is TGTGCCAGCAGCTTAATCCGGGGGAATGAAAAACTGTTTTTT.

The gene calls are TRBV15 and TRBJ2-1; 8 bases align to TRBD1. The CDR3 totals 14 residues. Germline V gene lookup returns CDR1 LNHNV and CDR2 YYDKDF (reference sequence). V gave up 5 bases and J gave up 5 bases; unmatched junction bases: 5. CDR3 in amino acids: CATSGGQGDNEQFF. CDR3 in DNA: TGTGCCACCAGCGGCGGACAGGGCGACAATGAGCAGTTCTTC.

This clone was seen a single time. The chain links TRBV10-3 to TRBJ2-7; D might be TRBD1 or TRBD2, each matching 7 bases. V lost 10 bases and J lost 7, with 23 bases in between. This CDR3 has 14 residues. Germline assignment: CDR1 ENHRY and CDR2 SYGVKD. The CDR3 DNA reads as TGTGCCAACGGACAGGCGGCGGGAGCAGAAGAGCAGTACTTC. It is translated as CANGQAAGAEEQYF.

The V gene is TRBV7-9, the J gene TRBJ2-3; a weak D match, TRBD2 (6 bases). Deletions cut 5 bases from V and 0 bases from J, with 15 bases between. Germline loops: CDR1 SEHNR, CDR2 FQNEAQ (reference sequence). This CDR3 is built from 16 residues. The CDR3 protein is CASSPRIRGSTDTQYF. The CDR3 coding sequence is TGTGCCAGCAGCCCACGAATACGGGGGAGCACAGATACGCAGTATTTT.

The V call is TRBV29-1, the J call TRBJ1-1; no firm D call. Between the trimmed V and J ends, which lost 8 bases and 8 bases, there was a span of 15 bases. The CDR3 sequence is 11 residues long. Germline assignment: CDR1 SQVTM and CDR2 ANQGSEA. The CDR3 sequence is CSPMYSSEAFF. CDR3 nucleotide sequence: TGCAGCCCCATGTATTCGTCAGAAGCTTTCTTT.

The chain combines TRBV4-1 with TRBJ2-1; 7 bases fit TRBD2. Germline V gives CDR1 MGHRA, CDR2 YSYEKL. This CDR3 is 18 amino acids long. Trimming at V came to 3 bases and at J to 9 bases, leaving 20 bases not matched to a gene. The CDR3 loop reads CASSQMAGVSGLGFEQFF. The DNA for the CDR3 is TGCGCCAGCAGCCAGATGGCGGGGGTTAGCGGACTAGGTTTTGAGCAGTTCTTC.

The chain is built from TRBV2 and TRBJ2-2; D possibly corresponds to TRBD1 (6 bases). CDR1 and CDR2 (germline): SNHLY, FYNNEI. This CDR3 has 16 amino acids. The ends were cut back, 4 bases at V and 4 bases at J, with 16 bases in the middle. CDR3 amino acids: CASSGRGRGITGELFF. CDR3 nucleotide sequence: TGTGCCAGCAGTGGTCGAGGCAGGGGCATCACCGGGGAGCTGTTTTTT.

This clone was detected once. The V and J genes are TRBV7-2 and TRBJ2-7; TRBD1 agrees at 10 bases. The V gene end was trimmed by 4 bases and the J gene end by 5 bases; junction bases not matched to a gene: 5. The CDR3 contains 14 residues. Germline V lookup: CDR1 SGHTA, CDR2 FQGNSA. The CDR3 nucleotides read TGTGCCAGCAGCTCCATAGACAGGGGGCACGAGCAGTACTTC. It translates to CASSSIDRGHEQYF.

This chain links TRBV30 with TRBJ1-2, with D perhaps matching TRBD1 (5 bases). CDR1 and CDR2 (germline): GTSNPN, SVGIG (reference sequence). The V end lost 0 bases, the J end lost 1 base, and 6 bases lay between the germline ends. The CDR3 loop spans 13 amino acids. Written as DNA, the CDR3 is TGTGCCTGGAGTGTAGGGGATAACTATGGCTACACCTTC. Protein sequence: CAWSVGDNYGYTF.

CDR3 protein: CAISEPDQAGLAVYEQYF. The CDR3 DNA sequence: TGTGCCATCAGTGAGCCAGATCAGGCGGGACTAGCAGTTTACGAGCAGTACTTC. The chain recombines TRBV10-3 with TRBJ2-7, with 9 bases fitting TRBD2. This CDR3 contains 18 residues. V gave up 2 bases and J gave up 4 bases; unmatched junction bases: 15. Germline values: CDR1 ENHRY, CDR2 SYGVKD.

This chain joins TRBV7-6 and TRBJ2-5; 13 nucleotides agree with TRBD2. This CDR3 is built from 16 residues. V was clipped by 4 bases and J by 5 bases; unmatched bases: 7. CDR1 is SGHVS, CDR2 FNYEAQ, per germline. CDR3 protein: CASSSRTSGRGETQYF. CDR3 sequence (DNA): TGTGCCAGCAGCTCCCGGACTAGCGGGAGAGGGGAGACCCAGTACTTC.

J is TRBJ1-6 and V is TRBV6-1; D remains ambiguous. Per the germline V gene, CDR1 is MNHNS and CDR2 is SASEGT. The V gene lost 3 bases and the J gene lost 3 bases, with 9 bases spanning the gap. CDR3 length: 15 amino acids. CDR3 nucleotide sequence: TGTGCCAGCAGTGACCGAGCCTTCTATAATTCACCCCTCCACTTT. It yields the protein CASSDRAFYNSPLHF.

This clone was counted a single time. V and J are TRBV7-7 and TRBJ2-1; weak D call: TRBD1 (5 bases). Germline loops: CDR1 SSHAT, CDR2 FNYEAQ (reference sequence). V dropped 5 bases and J dropped 0 bases, with 14 bases sitting between them. CDR3 length: 16 amino acids. Written as DNA, the CDR3 is TGTGCCAGCAGCCAGATCAGGGCGAGCTCCTACAATGAGCAGTTCTTC. Protein sequence: CASSQIRASSYNEQFF.